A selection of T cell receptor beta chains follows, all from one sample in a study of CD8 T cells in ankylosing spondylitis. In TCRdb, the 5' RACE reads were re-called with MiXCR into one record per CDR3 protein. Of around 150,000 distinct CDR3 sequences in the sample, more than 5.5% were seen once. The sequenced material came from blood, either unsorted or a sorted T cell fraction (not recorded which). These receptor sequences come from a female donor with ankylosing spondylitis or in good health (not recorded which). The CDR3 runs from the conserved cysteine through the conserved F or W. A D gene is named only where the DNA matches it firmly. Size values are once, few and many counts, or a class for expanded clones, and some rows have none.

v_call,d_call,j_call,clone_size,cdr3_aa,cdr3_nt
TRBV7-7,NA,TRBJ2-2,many,CASSLGGAPTGELFF,TGTGCTAGCAGCTTAGGTGGGGCTCCGACCGGGGAGCTGTTTTTT
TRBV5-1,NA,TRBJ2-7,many,CASSPRDTAYEQYF,TGCGCCAGCAGCCCCCGGGACACTGCCTACGAGCAGTACTTC
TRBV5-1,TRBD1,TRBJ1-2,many,CASSLGQGRTDGYTF,TGCGCCAGCAGCTTGGGACAGGGGAGGACGGATGGCTACACCTTC
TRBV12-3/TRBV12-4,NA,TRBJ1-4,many,CASSSERATNEKLFF,TGTGCCAGCAGTTCGGAGCGGGCAACTAATGAAAAACTGTTTTTT
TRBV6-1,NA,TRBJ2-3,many,CASRVFATDTQYF,TGTGCCAGCAGGGTGTTCGCCACAGATACGCAGTATTTT
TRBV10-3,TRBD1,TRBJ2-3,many,CAISSGTGGVDTQYF,TGTGCCATCAGCTCCGGGACAGGGGGTGTAGATACGCAGTATTTT
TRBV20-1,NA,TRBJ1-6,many,CSAFLRGENSPLHF,TGCAGTGCTTTCCTCAGGGGAGAGAATTCACCCCTCCACTTT
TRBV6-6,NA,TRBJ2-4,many,CASSYEVGGGKRAKNIQYF,TGTGCCAGCAGTTACGAGGTCGGGGGCGGTAAAAGAGCCAAAAACATTCAGTACTTC
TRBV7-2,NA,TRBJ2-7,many,CASSLQVYEQYF,TGTGCCAGCAGCTTACAGGTCTACGAGCAGTACTTC
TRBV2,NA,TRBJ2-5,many,CASMSPPLVAQYF,TGTGCCAGCATGTCGCCCCCCTTAGTGGCCCAGTACTTC
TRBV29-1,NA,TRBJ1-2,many,CSALTGGNYGYTF,TGCAGCGCATTGACGGGGGGCAACTATGGCTACACCTTC
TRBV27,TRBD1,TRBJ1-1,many,CASSLTGVWNTEAFF,TGTGCCAGCAGCCTTACAGGGGTATGGAACACTGAAGCTTTCTTT
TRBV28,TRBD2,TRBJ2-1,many,CASSPSFGGGSYNEQFF,TGTGCCAGCAGCCCGAGCTTCGGGGGGGGCTCCTACAATGAGCAGTTCTTC
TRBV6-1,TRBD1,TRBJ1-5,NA,CASREQGALAYQPQHF,TGTGCCAGCAGAGAACAGGGGGCGTTGGCGTATCAGCCCCAGCATTTT
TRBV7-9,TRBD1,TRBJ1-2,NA,CASSPPGQGASGYTF,TGTGCCAGCAGCCCCCCGGGACAGGGGGCCTCTGGCTACACCTTC
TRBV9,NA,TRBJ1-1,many,CASSVDRAVTEAFF,TGTGCCAGCAGCGTAGACAGGGCAGTCACTGAAGCTTTCTTT
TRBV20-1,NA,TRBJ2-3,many,CSARDNWNPTTDTQYF,TGCAGTGCTAGAGATAATTGGAACCCGACCACAGATACGCAGTATTTT
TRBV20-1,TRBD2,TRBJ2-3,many,CSARLVAGYTDTQYF,TGCAGTGCTAGGCTGGTAGCGGGGTACACAGATACGCAGTATTTT
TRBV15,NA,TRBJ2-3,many,CATSPRPGFTNTQYF,TGTGCCACCAGCCCGCGACCCGGGTTCACAAATACGCAGTATTTT
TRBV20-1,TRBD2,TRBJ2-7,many,CSAKGPAGVAYEQYF,TGCAGTGCCAAAGGTCCAGCGGGGGTTGCGTACGAGCAGTACTTC
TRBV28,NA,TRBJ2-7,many,CATRGGAYEQYF,TGTGCCACCCGAGGGGGGGCTTACGAGCAGTACTTC
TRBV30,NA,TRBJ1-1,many,CAAGRGQNTEAFF,TGTGCTGCGGGGAGGGGCCAGAACACTGAAGCTTTCTTT
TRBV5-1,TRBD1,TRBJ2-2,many,CASSSDRAGTGELFF,TGCGCCAGCAGCTCTGACAGGGCGGGCACCGGGGAGCTGTTTTTT